One and the same sample provided the 23 T cell receptor beta chains below, sequenced in a study of T cells in Graves' hyperthyroidism and ophthalmopathy. Regions amplified from RNA transcripts were the TCR beta CDR3 regions. RT-PCR in the first round (using the HTBI primer set) targeted the TCR CDR3. TCRdb itself ran the multiplex PCR reads through MiXCR, one entry per CDR3 protein. This sample has approximately 210,000 distinct CDR3 sequences, with 17% found just once. Sequenced: blood. The receptors were gathered from a man in his fifties or sixties with Graves' hyperthyroidism.

The chain is built from TRBV24-1 and TRBJ2-5; TRBD1 aligns across 11 bases. V gave up 3 bases and J gave up 5 bases; unmatched junction bases: 4. The V gene's germline CDR1 is KGHDR and CDR2 SFDVKD. The CDR3 sequence is 15 residues long. The CDR3 is CATSDGQGARETQYF. DNA for the CDR3: TGTGCCACCAGTGATGGACAGGGGGCCAGGGAGACCCAGTACTTC.

In its sample, this clonotype was seen a few times. The chain recombines TRBV10-3 with TRBJ1-6, with 9 bases aligning to TRBD1. Germline values: CDR1 ENHRY, CDR2 SYGVKD. The CDR3 is 14 residues long. Germline trimming cut 4 bases from V and 7 bases from J; bases unmatched to any gene: 2. The CDR3: CAISVGQGNSPLHF. The CDR3 nucleotides are TGTGCCATCAGTGTGGGACAGGGAAATTCACCCCTCCACTTT.

This clonotype has more than one count but fewer than ten. The chain links TRBV2 to TRBJ2-7; D uncertain. This CDR3 has 12 amino acids. V shed 6 bases and J shed 7 bases, with 13 bases lying between them. CDR1 and CDR2 (germline): SNHLY, FYNNEI. The CDR3 loop reads CASRLNEEEQYF. The CDR3, as DNA: TGTGCCAGCAGACTTAACGAAGAAGAGCAGTACTTC.

This clonotype was picked up many times. V gene TRBV28 combines with J gene TRBJ2-7, with 9 positions matching TRBD1. Germline V gene lookup returns CDR1 MDHEN and CDR2 SYDVKM. Trimming removed 4 bases from V and 5 bases from J; junction bases left unmatched: 9. The CDR3 runs to 15 residues. The DNA of the CDR3 is TGTGCCAGCAGTTGGGACAGGGAAGTAGGCCACGAGCAGTACTTC. Its protein product is CASSWDREVGHEQYF.

The chain couples TRBV11-2 to TRBJ2-3, with a tentative D call TRBD2 (7 bases). The CDR3 covers 17 residues. Germline CDR1 reads SGHAT; CDR2 reads FQNNGV. V shed 5 bases and J shed 0 bases, with 18 bases lying between them. The CDR3 loop reads CASSPRGGTASTDTQYF. The DNA of the CDR3 is TGTGCCAGCAGCCCAAGGGGGGGCACAGCTAGCACAGATACGCAGTATTTT.

This clonotype has a count of ten or more. The V gene is TRBV28, the J gene TRBJ2-3; 12 bases line up with TRBD2. The CDR3 extends over 16 amino acids. Germline assignment: CDR1 MDHEN and CDR2 SYDVKM. V gave up 3 bases and J gave up 6 bases; unmatched junction bases: 7. CDR3 loop: CASSFASGRGGDTQYF. The CDR3 nucleotides read TGTGCCAGCAGTTTCGCTAGCGGGAGGGGGGGCGATACGCAGTATTTT.

The chain combines TRBV6-2 or TRBV6-3 with TRBJ2-2; 7 bases fit TRBD1. This CDR3 contains 17 residues. V lost 7 bases and J lost 4; bases outside the gene matches: 15. Per germline, CDR1 MNHEY and CDR2 SVGEGT. CDR3 loop: CASTQQGRARATGELFF. CDR3 DNA sequence: TGTGCCAGCACACAACAGGGGCGGGCGAGGGCCACCGGGGAGCTGTTTTTT.

The chain joins TRBV11-3 to TRBJ2-5; 11 nucleotides match TRBD1. J was trimmed by 5 bases and V by 5 bases; bases with no gene match: 10. The CDR3 has 16 amino acids. Germline lookup yields CDR1 SGHNT and CDR2 YENEEA. The CDR3 sequence: CASSGTAGTGGETQYF. The DNA for the CDR3 is TGTGCCAGCAGCGGGACGGCCGGGACAGGGGGTGAGACCCAGTACTTC.

In this sample, this clonotype turned up many times. The chain recombines TRBV6-1 with TRBJ2-7; 10 bases align to TRBD2. Germline CDR1 MNHNS, CDR2 SASEGT. Trimming removed 6 bases from V and 0 bases from J; junction bases left unmatched: 11. This CDR3 is built from 17 residues. CDR3 DNA: TGTGCCAGCAGCTGGACTAGCGGACTTGATAACTCCTACGAGCAGTACTTC. This sequence encodes CASSWTSGLDNSYEQYF.

This sequence joins TRBV5-8 and TRBJ1-1; D might be TRBD1 (6 bases). V lost 3 bases and J 4 bases, leaving 13 bases between the germline ends. Germline V gene lookup returns CDR1 SGHTS and CDR2 YDEGEE. This CDR3 has 14 amino acids. The DNA for the CDR3 is TGTGCCAGCAGCTGGGGGCCAATGGGCACTGAAGCTTTCTTT. Its protein product is CASSWGPMGTEAFF.

The chain combines TRBV7-8 with TRBJ1-2, with 9 bases identical to TRBD1. The CDR3 consists of 16 residues. Germline CDR1 is SGHVS and CDR2 is FQNEAQ. V lost 2 bases to trimming and J lost 8 bases; unmatched junction nucleotides: 12. The CDR3 spells CASSLNTGGAFLGYTF. The DNA of the CDR3 is TGTGCCAGCAGCTTAAATACAGGGGGCGCTTTTCTGGGCTACACCTTC.

This clonotype was seen many times. The gene calls are TRBV11-2 and TRBJ2-2, with D unresolved. Germline CDR1 SGHAT, CDR2 FQNNGV. Trimming took off 1 base at V and 4 bases at J, with 7 bases between the two ends. This CDR3 is built from 14 residues. The CDR3 spells CASSLGQITGELFF. In DNA form, the CDR3 reads TGTGCCAGCAGCTTAGGGCAGATCACCGGGGAGCTGTTTTTT.

The sample holds many counts of this clonotype. The rearrangement links TRBV30 to TRBJ2-1; the match to TRBD2 covers 8 bases. Germline loops: CDR1 GTSNPN, CDR2 SVGIG (reference sequence). V lost 5 bases, J lost 8 bases, and 8 bases stayed unmatched. This CDR3 has 13 amino acids. In DNA form, the CDR3 reads TGTGCCTGGGGAGCGGGAGAAGGCCATGAGCAGTTCTTC. Protein: CAWGAGEGHEQFF.

The chain combines TRBV4-3 with TRBJ1-5, with 10 bases matching TRBD1. CDR1 and CDR2 (germline): LGHNA, YSLEER. There are 19 residues in the CDR3. J lost 2 bases, V lost 0 bases, and 10 bases had no gene match. The CDR3: CASSQEKGTGEFGNQPQHF. CDR3 nucleotide sequence: TGCGCCAGCAGCCAAGAGAAGGGGACAGGGGAGTTTGGCAATCAGCCCCAGCATTTT.

The chain uses TRBV4-3 and TRBJ1-2; D may be TRBD1 (5 bases). The CDR3 spans 16 residues. Germline V lookup: CDR1 LGHNA, CDR2 YSLEER. The germline V and J ends were trimmed by 3 bases and 4 bases, with 18 bases remaining between them. CDR3 sequence (DNA): TGCGCCAGCAGCCAGGATAGCATAGGGGCAGCCTATGGCTACACCTTC. It specifies CASSQDSIGAAYGYTF.

With regard to this clonotype: Sequence at one end of the junction differs from germline and may be a read error. The chain links TRBV3-1 to TRBJ2-5; a possible D gene is TRBD2 (6 bases). CDR3 length: 14 residues. The germline gives CDR1 LGHDT, CDR2 YNNKEL (reference sequence). This CDR3 is CASSQGSGGETQYF. Written as DNA, the CDR3 is TGCGCCAGCAGCCAAGGGTCCGGGGGAGAGACCCAGTACTTC.

Comments on this clonotype: A much larger clone is a single base away; this may be a read error. V and J are TRBV7-8 and TRBJ2-1; perhaps TRBD2 as D (5 bases). In germline, CDR1 is SGHVS, CDR2 FQNEAQ. The CDR3 spans 14 residues. The CDR3 nucleotides are TGTGCCAGCAGCCCCTATGGACGGGGTGGGGAGCAGCTCTTC. Translation: CASSPYGRGGEQLF.

This clonotype was recorded at least ten times. The gene calls are TRBV12-3 or TRBV12-4 and TRBJ1-5; no reliable D call. The germline V and J ends were trimmed by 3 bases and 4 bases, with 4 bases remaining between them. The CDR3 runs to 12 residues. CDR3 coding DNA: TGTGCCAGCAGTTTGTTTAATCAGCCCCAGCATTTT. It yields the protein CASSLFNQPQHF.

In its sample, this clonotype was seen a few times. V gene TRBV28 combines with J gene TRBJ1-5; D is uncertain. The CDR3 contains 16 residues. Per germline, CDR1 MDHEN and CDR2 SYDVKM. Between the trimmed V and J ends, which lost 7 bases and 1 base, there was a span of 17 bases. The chain's CDR3 is CASTTDAMRSNQPQHF. The CDR3 nucleotides read TGTGCCAGCACCACCGACGCGATGCGGAGCAATCAGCCCCAGCATTTT.

Ten or more counts support this clonotype. The chain couples TRBV20-1 to TRBJ1-1; D gene unclear. This CDR3 spans 13 amino acids. In germline, CDR1 is DFQATT, CDR2 SNEGSKA (reference sequence). V lost 6 bases to trimming and J lost 1 base, with 12 bases between them. The CDR3 loop reads CSAFSYGNTEAFF. In DNA form, the CDR3 reads TGCAGTGCCTTCTCGTATGGGAACACTGAAGCTTTCTTT.

This clonotype was seen many times. V gene TRBV7-3 combines with J gene TRBJ2-2, with TRBD2 identical over 10 bases. The trim removed 5 bases at V and 6 bases at J, leaving 9 bases unmatched. The CDR3 has 16 amino acids. Germline CDR1 and CDR2: SGHTA and FQGTGA. CDR3 bases: TGTGCCAGCAGCCCCAGGGCTAGCGGGAGCGCCGGGGAGCTGTTTTTT. Translated, it gives CASSPRASGSAGELFF.

The chain uses TRBV5-5 and TRBJ2-2; perhaps TRBD2 as D (6 bases). This CDR3 comprises 15 residues. V lost 6 bases and J lost 1, with 13 bases in between. The germline V gene has CDR1 SGHKS and CDR2 YYEKEE (reference sequence). CDR3 sequence reads: CASKGPSVNTGELFF. Here the CDR3 DNA reads TGTGCCAGCAAGGGGCCTAGCGTGAACACCGGGGAGCTGTTTTTT.

The CDR3 region has the DNA TGTGCCAGTAGTAAAACCTATAGCGGGAGGCCCAAGAATGAGCAGTTCTTC. Its protein product is CASSKTYSGRPKNEQFF. The chain joins TRBV19 to TRBJ2-1, with 10 bases lining up with TRBD2. V was pared by 4 bases and J by 7 bases, with 13 bases of the junction left unmatched. The germline CDR1 and CDR2 sequences are LNHDA and SQIVND (reference sequence). The CDR3 length is 17 residues.